A single sample is the source of the 9 T cell receptor beta chains below, sequenced in a study of graft-versus-host responses after intestinal transplantation. Graft samples were processed, releasing intraepithelial and lamina propria lymphocytes. Data came from immunoSEQ multiplex PCR; TCRdb stores just in-frame clones and leaves some out. The data contain 12,000 to 15,000 clones, over 60% of them singletons. The input for sequencing was ileum tissue, taken roughly 28 days after intestinal transplant. These TCRs come from a human patient who received an intestinal transplant, so some T cells may come from the graft donor.

The J gene is TRBJ2-3, the V gene TRBV9; D is uncertain. Trimming took 4 bases from V and 0 from J, leaving 9 bases between them. The CDR3 is 14 amino acids. Germline CDR1 and CDR2: SGDLS and YYNGEE. CDR3 in amino acids: CASSPRPSTDTQYF. The CDR3 DNA is TGTGCCAGCAGCCCCCGTCCTAGCACAGATACGCAGTATTTT.

This chain uses TRBV6-1 with TRBJ2-3; TRBD1 is a possible D gene (6 bases). This CDR3 is built from 16 residues. Deletions cut 2 bases from V and 2 bases from J, with 14 bases between. Germline V gene lookup returns CDR1 MNHNS and CDR2 SASEGT. DNA of the CDR3: TGTGCCAGCAGTGAATGGGGGCGAGGAGTCACAGATACGCAGTATTTT. Encoded protein: CASSEWGRGVTDTQYF.

The CDR3, as DNA: TGTGCCAGCAGCCCAGCGTCGGGGTCAGATACGCAGTATTTT. Translating gives CASSPASGSDTQYF. The chain employs TRBV5-4 and TRBJ2-3; weak D call: TRBD2 (5 bases). CDR3 length: 14 amino acids. In germline, CDR1 is SGHNT, CDR2 YYREEE (reference sequence). Trimming removed 4 bases from V and 4 bases from J, with 13 bases in between. The full variable domain, in which reference TRBV5-4 and TRBJ2-3 provide the parts outside the CDR3, is ETGVTQSPTHLIKTRGQQVTLRCSSQSGHNTVSWYQQALGQGPQFIFQYYREEENGRGNFPPRFSGLQFPNYSSELNVNALELDDSALYLCASSPASGSDTQYFGPGTRLTVL.

J is TRBJ1-1 and V is TRBV5-1; TRBD1 is a possible D gene (5 bases). Per germline, CDR1 SGHRS and CDR2 YFSETQ. Trimming left V 0 bases short and J 7 bases short, with 13 bases between. The CDR3 runs to 14 residues. CDR3 in DNA: TGCGCCAGCAGCTTGGGCCCGGGGGACTATGAAGCTTTCTTT. Translating it yields CASSLGPGDYEAFF.

By proportion, this clone is medium-sized. V gene TRBV13 combines with J gene TRBJ2-1, with D unclear. The length of the CDR3 is 14 residues. V was clipped by 7 bases and J by 0 bases, with 10 bases between them. Germline CDR1 and CDR2: PRHDT and FYEKMQ (reference sequence). CDR3 sequence reads: CASKPWSSYNEQFF. CDR3 nucleotides: TGTGCCAGCAAGCCATGGAGCTCCTACAATGAGCAGTTCTTC.

A single count supports this clone. The chain couples TRBV15 to TRBJ2-7; D is undetermined. Germline loops: CDR1 LNHNV, CDR2 YYDKDF (reference sequence). V lost 6 bases and J 6 bases, leaving 12 bases between the germline ends. CDR3 length: 12 residues. The CDR3: CATSHITGEQYF. Written as DNA, the CDR3 is TGTGCCACCAGTCATATAACGGGCGAGCAGTACTTC.

The rearrangement links TRBV7-8 to TRBJ1-1, with a weak D call TRBD1 (5 bases). The germline V gene has CDR1 SGHVS and CDR2 FQNEAQ. The CDR3 is made up of 14 amino acids. V lost 5 bases and J lost 1, with 11 bases in between. CDR3 DNA sequence: TGTGCCAGCAGCCCAGGGAAGGGGAACACTGAAGCTTTCTTT. It specifies CASSPGKGNTEAFF.

This clone is medium-sized (0.01 to 0.1%). This sequence joins TRBV7-2 and TRBJ2-5, with 8 bases lining up with TRBD1. Per the germline V gene, CDR1 is SGHTA and CDR2 is FQGNSA. This CDR3 comprises 14 residues. V gave up 3 bases and J gave up 5 bases; unmatched junction bases: 5. CDR3: CASSLTRGLETQYF. In DNA form, the CDR3 reads TGTGCCAGCAGCTTGACCAGGGGGCTGGAGACCCAGTACTTC.

This clone turned up a few times. The rearrangement joins TRBV7-2 to TRBJ1-2; 7 bases map to TRBD1. The CDR3 runs to 15 residues. V lost 4 bases, J lost 6 bases, and 11 bases stayed unmatched. Germline V CDR1 and CDR2: SGHTA, FQGNSA. The DNA for the CDR3 is TGTGCCAGCAGCTCGATGGCCGGGACAGCCGATGGCTACACCTTC. It specifies CASSSMAGTADGYTF.